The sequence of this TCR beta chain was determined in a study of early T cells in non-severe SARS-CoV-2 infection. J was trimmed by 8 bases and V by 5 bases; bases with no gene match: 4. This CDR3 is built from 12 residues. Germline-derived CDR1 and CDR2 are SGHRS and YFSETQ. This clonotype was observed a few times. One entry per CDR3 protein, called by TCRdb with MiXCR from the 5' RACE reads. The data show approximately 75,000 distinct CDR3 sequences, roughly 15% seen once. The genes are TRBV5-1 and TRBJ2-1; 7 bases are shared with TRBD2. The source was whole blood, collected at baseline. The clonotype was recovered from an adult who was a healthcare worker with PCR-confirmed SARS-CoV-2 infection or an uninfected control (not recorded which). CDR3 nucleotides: TGCGCCAGCAGGCGGGAGTTGGATGAGCAGTTCTTC. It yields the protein CASRRELDEQFF.